The clone carrying this T cell receptor (beta chain) was observed at least ten times. Its antigen is not identified. This CDR3 is 15 amino acids long. The V gene end was trimmed by 6 bases and the J gene end by 2 bases; junction bases not matched to a gene: 3. Germline CDR1 is DFQATT and CDR2 is SNEGSKA (reference sequence). A process of 5'RACE template switching, which added a universal primer site and UMIs, was used to make TCR cDNA. From the 5' RACE reads, TCRdb called clonotypes with MiXCR, one entry per CDR3 protein. The sample yields about 220,000 distinct CDR3 sequences, around 6.7% seen once. These data come from a study of T cells after yellow fever vaccination. Study-wide results and caveats: Post-booster repertoires contained most primary-vaccination clones again (roughly 96% CD4, around 88% CD8). Though it reached lower strength, the secondary response hit its peak faster, day 5 versus 15.

The source of this sequence is a young man who received the YFV17D yellow fever vaccine. The sequencing used CD4+ T cells sorted from PBMCs, collected on the day of the yellow fever booster vaccination. V is TRBV20-1 and J is TRBJ2-2; 13 bases are a match to TRBD2. The CDR3 nucleotides are TGCAGTGCCAGGACTAGCGGGAGTAACACCGGGGAGCTGTTTTTT. This gives the protein CSARTSGSNTGELFF.